This T cell receptor beta chain was obtained from a study of blood T cell repertoires in COVID-19. Study details: Material from acute and convalescent COVID-19 was sourced from the United States, Italy and Spain.

This clone was observed a single time. Original handling: Nucleated cell counts were estimated from reference gene primer amplification. Sequencing used immunoSEQ multiplex PCR; TCRdb keeps in-frame clones, though not all of them. V and J calls and clone size follow that table, whereas D and trimming were derived from the DNA. Of around 160,000 clones in the sample, 75% to 85% were seen once. CDR3 size: 15 residues. The V gene lost 3 bases and the J gene lost 0 bases, with 9 bases spanning the gap. Germline V gene sequence: CDR1 LNHDA, CDR2 SQIVND (reference sequence). The sequence was collected from a human donor with acute or convalescent COVID-19. The donor label of this sample is uncertain. The chain combines TRBV19 with TRBJ1-3, with D unresolved. Sequenced: peripheral blood. For the CDR3, the DNA is TGTGCCAGTAGTATTCACAGCTCCTCTGGAAACACCATATATTTT. Its protein product is CASSIHSSSGNTIYF.